This TCR beta chain was observed in a study of early T cells in non-severe SARS-CoV-2 infection. This CDR3 is built from 17 residues. The V and J ends lost 1 base and 6 bases, in that order; junction bases with no gene match: 4. The germline V gene has CDR1 KGHDR and CDR2 SFDVKD. The protocol attached unique molecular identifiers to individual cDNA molecules. TCRdb analysed the 5' RACE reads with MiXCR anew, one entry per CDR3 protein. Among 55,000 or so distinct CDR3 sequences, approximately 6% were seen once, and the ten largest hold over 3.5%. Material for sequencing was whole blood. The sequence was obtained from an adult who was a healthcare worker with PCR-confirmed SARS-CoV-2 infection or an uninfected control (not recorded which). The chain is built from TRBV24-1 and TRBJ2-3; TRBD2 aligns across 15 bases. The CDR3 protein is CATSDFRTSGGDDTQYF. CDR3 in DNA: TGTGCCACCAGTGATTTCAGGACTAGCGGGGGGGATGATACGCAGTATTTT.